This T cell receptor beta chain was captured by sequencing in a study of regulatory T cells in long-lasting Graves disease. About the research overall: Over 5 years of antithyroid drugs plus positive TSH receptor antibodies defined persistent Graves' disease. Points from the study as a whole: The study found lower TCR diversity in persistent Graves' patients than in newly diagnosed ones. Persistent disease exhibited a predilection for TRBV28, TRBJ1-2 and TRBJ2-5.

CDR3 regions were amplified by Arm-PCR using iRepertoire HTBI primers to build TCR beta libraries. From the multiplex PCR reads, TCRdb called clonotypes with MiXCR, one entry per CDR3 protein. This repertoire shows about 470,000 distinct CDR3 sequences, roughly 20% found once; its top ten account for less than 9%. Comment on this clonotype: Its specificity is unknown.

The CDR3 contains 15 residues. J lost 8 bases, V lost 2 bases, and 5 bases had no gene match. Time point of the sample: persistent/refractory GD, antithyroid drugs over 5 years with positive TRAb. The TCR library used RNA extracted from PBMCs. The source material was peripheral blood mononuclear cells (PBMCs), sampled when the disease was refractory, from a patient treated with antithyroid drugs. The V call is TRBV12-3 or TRBV12-4, the J call TRBJ1-6, with 8 bases identical to TRBD1. The origin of this receptor is a female donor with Graves disease. CDR3 residues: CASSLLQGAHSPLHF. The CDR3 coding sequence is TGTGCCAGCAGTTTACTTCAGGGGGCGCATTCACCCCTCCACTTT.